A selection of T cell receptor beta chains follows, all from one sample in a study of blood T cell repertoires in COVID-19. This table comes from immunoSEQ multiplex PCR, and its TCRdb copy is limited to in-frame clones, with some not included. The top ten hold around 2.7% of the sample, which has roughly 53,000 clones, 80% to 90% seen once. Sequencing input: peripheral blood. The receptors shown here come from a man at least 80 years old with acute or convalescent COVID-19. The CDR3 runs from the conserved cysteine through the conserved F or W. A D gene is named only where the DNA matches it firmly. Expanded clones are given a class, and other clones once, few, many or no size at all.

d_gene	v_gene	j_gene	abundance	CDR3aa	CDR3nt
TRBD1	TRBV10-3	TRBJ1-4	NA	CAIRGQGANEKLFF	TGTGCCATCAGAGGACAGGGGGCTAATGAAAAACTGTTTTTT
NA	TRBV29-1	TRBJ2-3	NA	CSVNKRSSTDTQYF	TGCAGCGTTAATAAGCGGTCGAGCACAGATACGCAGTATTTT
NA	TRBV7-8	TRBJ1-1	NA	CAITAFLMNTEAFF	TGTGCCATTACAGCCTTTTTAATGAACACTGAAGCTTTCTTT
NA	TRBV9	TRBJ2-6	NA	CASSSPGADGANVLTF	TGTGCCAGCAGCTCGCCAGGGGCAGATGGGGCCAACGTCCTGACTTTC
TRBD1	TRBV14	TRBJ1-3	NA	CASSRPGQRNTIYF	TGTGCCAGCAGCCGACCGGGACAGAGAAACACCATATATTTT
NA	TRBV19	TRBJ2-6	NA	CASSIEGAGDLSGANVLTF	TGTGCCAGTAGTATAGAGGGAGCAGGGGACCTCTCTGGGGCCAACGTCCTGACTTTC
NA	TRBV5-1	TRBJ1-5	NA	CASRKGSEGWQPQHF	TGCGCCAGCAGAAAGGGTTCGGAGGGCTGGCAGCCCCAGCATTTT
NA	TRBV10-3	TRBJ1-3	NA	CAISESISSGNTIYF	TGTGCCATCAGTGAGTCCATCAGCTCTGGAAACACCATATATTTT
NA	TRBV9	TRBJ2-3	NA	CASSVNAGASTDTQYF	TGTGCCAGCAGCGTTAATGCGGGGGCTAGCACAGATACGCAGTATTTT
NA	TRBV6-5	TRBJ2-3	few	CASRAGNTDTQYF	TGTGCCAGCCGGGCAGGGAACACAGATACGCAGTATTTT
NA	TRBV6-6	TRBJ1-1	NA	CASSYSGGRFTSEAFF	TGTGCCAGCAGTTACTCGGGGGGGCGTTTTACTTCTGAAGCTTTCTTT
NA	TRBV5-1	TRBJ1-2	NA	CASSKGDTINYGYTF	TGCGCCAGCAGCAAAGGGGATACTATTAACTATGGCTACACCTTC
NA	TRBV5-1	TRBJ1-5	NA	CASSFRGGSNQPQHF	TGCGCCAGCAGTTTTAGGGGAGGCAGCAATCAGCCCCAGCATTTT
TRBD1	TRBV5-5	TRBJ1-4	NA	CASSLGTGGEKLFF	TGTGCCAGCAGCTTGGGGACAGGCGGAGAAAAACTGTTTTTT
TRBD1	TRBV19	TRBJ1-6	NA	CASRDRGSYNSPLHF	TGTGCCAGCAGGGACAGGGGGTCCTATAATTCACCCCTCCACTTT
NA	TRBV5-8	TRBJ2-3	NA	CASSLGSGGTDTQYF	TGTGCCAGCAGCTTGGGGAGTGGCGGCACAGATACGCAGTATTTT
NA	TRBV19	TRBJ2-7	NA	CASSIPGRGSNEQYF	TGTGCCAGTAGTATACCGGGAAGGGGGAGTAACGAGCAGTACTTC
TRBD2	TRBV3-1/TRBV3-2	TRBJ2-7	few	CASSPWGGTEQYF	TGTGCCAGCAGCCCATGGGGGGGGACCGAGCAGTACTTC
TRBD1	TRBV5-1	TRBJ2-1	NA	CASTRDRSYNEQFF	TGCGCCAGCACCCGGGACAGGTCCTACAATGAGCAGTTCTTC
TRBD1	TRBV10-2	TRBJ1-2	once	CASSGQGVYGYTF	TGCGCCAGCAGTGGACAGGGGGTATATGGCTACACCTTC
NA	TRBV6-5	TRBJ1-1	NA	CASSRDFGNTEAFF	TGTGCCAGCAGTCGGGACTTTGGGAACACTGAAGCTTTCTTT
TRBD2	TRBV5-1	TRBJ2-2	NA	CASSGTSGGSGGELFF	TGCGCCAGCAGTGGGACTAGCGGGGGATCTGGCGGGGAGCTGTTTTTT
TRBD2	TRBV4-1	TRBJ2-3	NA	CASSHKGSGASTDTQYF	TGCGCCAGCAGCCATAAGGGCAGCGGGGCAAGCACAGATACGCAGTATTTT
TRBD1	TRBV3-1/TRBV3-2	TRBJ1-3	NA	CASSPQTGRGNTIYF	TGTGCCAGCAGCCCCCAGACAGGGAGAGGAAACACCATATATTTT
TRBD2	TRBV9	TRBJ2-3	NA	CASSVEGLVADTQYF	TGTGCCAGCAGCGTAGAGGGACTAGTGGCAGATACGCAGTATTTT
NA	TRBV3-1/TRBV3-2	TRBJ2-5	NA	CASSQDRMSETQYF	TGTGCCAGCAGCCAAGATCGAATGAGCGAGACCCAGTACTTC
TRBD1	TRBV6-5	TRBJ2-1	once	CASSPRAGGVEQFF	TGTGCCAGCAGTCCCCGGGCAGGGGGCGTTGAGCAGTTCTTC
TRBD1	TRBV4-2	TRBJ1-3	NA	CASSEAGTGTSGNTIYF	TGTGCCAGCAGCGAGGCGGGGACAGGGACATCTGGAAACACCATATATTTT
TRBD1	TRBV7-8	TRBJ1-1	NA	CASSPVRGLGEAFF	TGTGCCAGCAGCCCCGTCAGGGGGCTTGGTGAAGCTTTCTTT
NA	TRBV7-2	TRBJ1-1	NA	CASSLGSRVNTEAFF	TGTGCCAGCAGCTTAGGGTCGAGGGTGAACACTGAAGCTTTCTTT
TRBD1	TRBV12-5	TRBJ1-2	NA	CASAGQGAPNYGYTF	TGTGCTAGTGCGGGACAGGGGGCCCCTAACTATGGCTACACCTTC
TRBD2	TRBV9	TRBJ2-3	NA	CASSVASGGPNTQYF	TGTGCCAGCAGCGTAGCTAGCGGGGGGCCAAATACGCAGTATTTT
TRBD1	TRBV29-1	TRBJ1-1	few	CSFMTGVNTEAFF	TGCAGCTTTATGACAGGGGTGAACACTGAAGCTTTCTTT
TRBD2	TRBV5-6	TRBJ2-1	few	CASSFGTSGGPYNEQFF	TGTGCCAGCAGCTTTGGGACTAGCGGGGGGCCCTACAATGAGCAGTTCTTC
TRBD1	TRBV5-1	TRBJ2-1	NA	CASSPTGQGYNEQFF	TGCGCCAGCAGCCCGACGGGACAGGGGTACAATGAGCAGTTCTTC
NA	TRBV19	TRBJ1-2	NA	CASSEGGRLYGYTF	TGTGCCAGTAGTGAGGGGGGGCGCCTCTATGGCTACACCTTC
TRBD2	TRBV2	TRBJ2-1	NA	CASSEGLAYNEQFF	TGTGCCAGCAGTGAAGGACTAGCGTACAATGAGCAGTTCTTC
TRBD1	TRBV24-1	TRBJ2-3	NA	CATSGTGPTDTQYF	TGTGCCACCAGTGGGACAGGTCCCACAGATACGCAGTATTTT
TRBD1	TRBV7-8	TRBJ1-2	NA	CASSLRIERGRRNGYTF	TGTGCCAGCAGCTTAAGGATAGAGAGGGGGCGGAGGAATGGCTACACCTTC
TRBD1	TRBV7-7	TRBJ1-4	NA	CASSLRQGNEKLFF	TGTGCTAGCAGCTTACGACAGGGAAATGAAAAACTGTTTTTT
NA	TRBV19	TRBJ1-3	few	CASRSQTGNTIYF	TGTGCCAGTAGATCCCAGACTGGAAACACCATATATTTT
NA	TRBV5-1	TRBJ1-2	NA	CASNPAGKGGYTF	TGCGCCAGCAACCCCGCGGGGAAGGGTGGCTACACCTTC
NA	TRBV12-3/TRBV12-4	TRBJ1-2	NA	CASSLDRNYGYTF	TGTGCCAGCAGTTTAGACAGAAACTATGGCTACACCTTC
TRBD2	TRBV19	TRBJ2-3	once	CASSSRLAGGRSFTDTQYF	TGTGCCAGTAGTTCTCGACTAGCGGGGGGGCGGTCCTTCACAGATACGCAGTATTTT
TRBD2	TRBV7-6	TRBJ2-1	NA	CASSQLAGGPGEQFF	TGTGCCAGCAGTCAACTAGCGGGGGGGCCGGGTGAGCAGTTCTTC
NA	TRBV6-5	TRBJ2-7	once	CASSYGVGAPYEQYF	TGTGCCAGCAGTTACGGGGTGGGGGCCCCTTACGAGCAGTACTTC
TRBD2	TRBV4-3	TRBJ2-1	few	CASSLGLAGGNEQFF	TGCGCCAGCAGCCTGGGACTAGCGGGGGGAAATGAGCAGTTCTTC
TRBD1	TRBV7-8	TRBJ1-2	once	CASSSKYGDRGPFGSF	TGTGCCAGCAGCTCAAAATACGGGGACAGGGGGCCCTTTGGTTCCTTC
TRBD1	TRBV27	TRBJ1-2	NA	CASSFMGQPNYGYTF	TGTGCCAGCAGTTTCATGGGACAGCCAAACTATGGCTACACCTTC
TRBD1	TRBV30	TRBJ1-3	NA	CACSQGQPSGNTIYF	TGTGCCTGCTCACAGGGGCAGCCCTCTGGAAACACCATATATTTT
NA	TRBV7-9	TRBJ2-7	once	CASSLGTVQNEQYF	TGTGCCAGCAGCTTAGGGACAGTCCAAAACGAGCAGTACTTC
NA	TRBV30	TRBJ1-4	NA	CACNRATNEKLFF	TGTGCCTGTAACCGAGCAACTAATGAAAAACTGTTTTTT
NA	TRBV5-6	TRBJ2-5	NA	CASSLGQGIQETQYF	TGTGCCAGCAGCTTGGGGCAGGGGATCCAAGAGACCCAGTACTTC
NA	TRBV7-2	TRBJ1-5	NA	CASSLDRDNQPQHF	TGTGCCAGCAGCTTAGACAGGGACAATCAGCCCCAGCATTTT
TRBD2	TRBV6-4	TRBJ2-7	NA	CASSTRTRGYEQYF	TGTGCCAGCAGTACTAGGACTAGAGGTTACGAGCAGTACTTC
NA	TRBV6-5	TRBJ2-2	NA	CASSWQNTGELFF	TGTGCCAGCAGTTGGCAAAACACCGGGGAGCTGTTTTTT
NA	TRBV7-6	TRBJ1-3	NA	CASSLKGRGGGNTIYF	TGTGCCAGCAGCTTAAAGGGCAGAGGGGGTGGAAACACCATATATTTT
NA	TRBV12-3/TRBV12-4	TRBJ1-1	once	CASSLKKGTEAFF	TGTGCCAGCAGTTTGAAAAAGGGGACTGAAGCTTTCTTT